The 6 T cell receptor beta chains in this list originate from one sample, sequenced in a study of cytomegalovirus exposure and HLA in healthy donors. The protocol was immunoSEQ multiplex PCR, while the TCRdb copy is restricted to in-frame clones and leaves out a portion. The table has over 200,000 clones, roughly 91% seen once. The sequencing sample was made of PBMCs. These receptors were taken from a woman aged 18 to 35 in good health and CMV-seropositive.

V and J are TRBV27 and TRBJ2-7, with D possibly being TRBD1 (6 bases). V lost 3 bases and J lost 2, with 11 bases in between. Germline V CDR1 and CDR2: MNHEY, SMNVEV (reference sequence). This CDR3 is 14 amino acids long. CDR3 sequence reads: CASSLSQGAYEQYF. CDR3 bases: TGTGCCAGCAGTTTGTCACAGGGCGCCTACGAGCAGTACTTC.

The chain employs TRBV4-1 and TRBJ1-2, with 7 bases matching TRBD1. The CDR3 consists of 13 residues. The junction had 9 bases not matched to a gene; V was cut back by 5 bases and J by 9 bases. Germline CDR1 reads MGHRA; CDR2 reads YSYEKL. CDR3 region: CASSDTTGARYTF. Written as DNA, the CDR3 is TGCGCCAGCAGCGATACCACAGGGGCTCGCTACACCTTC.

The chain combines TRBV29-1 with TRBJ2-7; 7 bases agree with TRBD2. The CDR3 has 17 residues. Germline V gene lookup returns CDR1 SQVTM and CDR2 ANQGSEA. With V trimmed by 6 bases and J by 1 base, 18 bases remained unmatched. DNA of the CDR3: TGCAGCGTCCGCCCTGGGGGGGGAGGGATGCGGTCCTACGAGCAGTACTTC. Protein: CSVRPGGGGMRSYEQYF.

The V gene is TRBV27, the J gene TRBJ2-1, with 7 bases that match TRBD1. The CDR3 spans 14 residues. Germline values: CDR1 MNHEY, CDR2 SMNVEV (reference sequence). Trimming cost V 2 bases and J 6 bases; bases outside gene matches: 4. The CDR3 region has the DNA TGTGCCAGCAGTTTAAGAGAGGGGGCCAATGAGCAGTTCTTC. It specifies CASSLREGANEQFF.

V and J are TRBV4-2 and TRBJ2-1; 9 nucleotides line up with TRBD2. This CDR3 is 17 amino acids long. The junction had 6 bases not matched to a gene; V was cut back by 0 bases and J by 3 bases. From germline, CDR1 is LGHNA and CDR2 YNFKEQ. The chain's CDR3 is CASSQEFWTSVYNEQFF. Here the CDR3 DNA reads TGTGCCAGCAGCCAAGAGTTCTGGACTAGCGTCTACAATGAGCAGTTCTTC.

The gene calls are TRBV19 and TRBJ2-7; 8 bases are shared with TRBD1. The V segment lost 1 base and the J segment 5 bases; nucleotides outside the gene matches: 4. Germline values: CDR1 LNHDA, CDR2 SQIVND (reference sequence). This CDR3 spans 14 amino acids. The CDR3, as DNA: TGTGCCAGTAGTATAGGGCAGGGGGCGCACGAGCAGTACTTC. Translated: CASSIGQGAHEQYF. Filled out from reference TRBV19 and TRBJ2-7, the complete variable domain reads DGGITQSPKYLFRKEGQNVTLSCEQNLNHDAMYWYRQDPGQGLRLIYYSQIVNDFQKGDIAEGYSVSREKKESFPLTVTSAQKNPTAFYLCASSIGQGAHEQYFGPGTRLTVT.